These 30 T cell receptor beta chains originate from one sample sequenced in a study of T cell repertoires in cytomegalovirus infection. No antigen is known for these receptors. One entry per CDR3 protein results from TCRdb running MiXCR on the reads. This table holds about 920,000 distinct CDR3 sequences, around 31% found once. Here the sequenced sample was cultured CD8+ T cells from PBMCs, taken from culture after CMV antigen stimulation. These receptor sequences come from a human donor in good health (CMV status not recorded). Some clones in this sample may be carry-over from other donors' samples.

There are many counts of this clonotype. The chain uses TRBV20-1 and TRBJ2-5; tentatively, D is TRBD1 (5 bases). The CDR3 totals 12 residues. Per the germline V gene, CDR1 is DFQATT and CDR2 is SNEGSKA (reference sequence). The germline V and J ends were trimmed by 5 bases and 5 bases, with 12 bases remaining between them. The CDR3 spells CSASRVRETQYF. The CDR3 DNA is TGCAGTGCTTCCAGGGTTCGGGAGACCCAGTACTTC.

V and J are TRBV12-3 or TRBV12-4 and TRBJ2-3; a possible D gene is TRBD2 (7 bases). V dropped 10 bases and J dropped 4 bases, with 15 bases sitting between them. The CDR3 sequence is 13 residues long. CDR3 region: CATEGGMADTQYF. In DNA form, the CDR3 reads TGTGCCACGGAGGGGGGGATGGCAGATACGCAGTATTTT.

The chain joins TRBV12-3 or TRBV12-4 to TRBJ2-6; TRBD2 aligns across 7 bases. After removal of 6 bases from V and 1 base from J, the junction contained 15 bases not matched to a gene. The CDR3 totals 19 residues. The CDR3 bases are TGTGCCAGCAGCCCTCTGGGGGTGGGGGGGGGGTCTGGGGCCAACGTCCTGACTTTC. As protein: CASSPLGVGGGSGANVLTF.

This clonotype was observed many times. This CDR3 is CASSFSRGLNTEAFF. The DNA of the CDR3 is TGTGCCAGCAGCTTTAGTAGGGGACTGAACACTGAAGCTTTCTTT. This sequence joins TRBV7-8 and TRBJ1-1, with D possibly matching TRBD1 (5 bases). Trimming took 3 bases from V and 0 from J, leaving 11 bases between them. The CDR3 covers 15 residues. The germline gives CDR1 SGHVS, CDR2 FQNEAQ.

The gene calls are TRBV11-2 and TRBJ1-1; 10 bases are shared with TRBD1. V was clipped by 6 bases and J by 3 bases; unmatched bases: 1. CDR3 length: 13 amino acids. CDR1 and CDR2 (germline): SGHAT, FQNNGV. The chain's CDR3 is CASRGQGHTEAFF. The CDR3 bases are TGTGCCAGCAGGGGACAGGGGCACACTGAAGCTTTCTTT.

V and J are TRBV2 and TRBJ2-3, with 8 bases that match TRBD2. CDR1 is SNHLY and CDR2 is FYNNEI in the germline V gene. V trimming: 3 bases; J trimming: 5 bases; junction bases outside the gene matches: 7. The CDR3 is 15 amino acids. The CDR3 nucleotides are TGTGCCAGCAGTGAGGGCGGGGGGCCCGGAGATACGCAGTATTTT. Translation gives CASSEGGGPGDTQYF. The variable domain in full, completed from reference TRBV2 and TRBJ2-3, reads EPEVTQTPSHQVTQMGQEVILRCVPISNHLYFYWYRQILGQKVEFLVSFYNNEISEKSEIFDDQFSVERPDGSNFTLKIRSTKLEDSAMYFCASSEGGGPGDTQYFGPGTRLTVL.

There are many counts of this clonotype. The chain carries TRBV12-3 or TRBV12-4 and TRBJ2-7; 9 nucleotides align to TRBD2. Trimming removed 3 bases from V and 6 bases from J; junction bases left unmatched: 12. CDR3 length: 16 residues. The CDR3 reads CASSFSAGLAVSEQYF. The CDR3 coding sequence is TGTGCCAGCAGTTTCTCCGCGGGACTAGCAGTCAGCGAGCAGTACTTC.

This clonotype appeared a few times. The rearrangement links TRBV27 to TRBJ2-3, with D unresolved. Trimming removed 5 bases at V and 1 base at J, with 13 bases between. Germline loops: CDR1 MNHEY, CDR2 SMNVEV (reference sequence). The CDR3 is 15 residues long. The CDR3 DNA reads TGTGCCAGCAGTCCCCGGTCAGTCCGCACAGATACGCAGTATTTT. Protein product: CASSPRSVRTDTQYF.

This clonotype has a single count. The V call is TRBV12-3 or TRBV12-4, the J call TRBJ1-4; 11 bases fit TRBD1. V lost 3 bases, J lost 2 bases, and 5 bases stayed unmatched. CDR3 length: 17 residues. This CDR3 is CASSFRTGGETNEKLFF. DNA for the CDR3: TGTGCCAGCAGTTTTCGGACAGGGGGCGAGACTAATGAAAAACTGTTTTTT.

The sample holds many counts of this clonotype. This chain joins TRBV7-2 and TRBJ2-1; D is possibly TRBD2 (7 bases). The V end was cut by 1 base, the J end by 6 bases, with 13 bases between. The CDR3 extends over 15 amino acids. Germline-derived CDR1 and CDR2 are SGHTA and FQGNSA. Written as DNA, the CDR3 is TGTGCCAGCAGCTTAGGGGGGGGGGCCGCCAATGAGCAGTTCTTC. It codes for CASSLGGGAANEQFF.

This rearrangement joins TRBV2 to TRBJ2-7, with a possible D match to TRBD2 (5 bases). Germline values: CDR1 SNHLY, CDR2 FYNNEI. The CDR3 contains 11 residues. The V gene lost 6 bases and the J gene lost 12 bases, with 15 bases spanning the gap. The CDR3 sequence: CASRPSEGPYV. The CDR3 DNA reads TGTGCCAGCAGACCCTCCGAGGGCCCGTACGTC.

The rearrangement joins TRBV6-2 or TRBV6-3 to TRBJ2-7; D uncertain. The CDR3 has 13 residues. CDR1 MNHEY and CDR2 SVGEGT come from the germline V gene. V was trimmed by 0 bases and J by 5 bases, leaving 8 bases between them. The CDR3 coding sequence is TGTGCCAGCAGTTACTCAAAGAGGAACGAGCAGTACGTC. Its protein product is CASSYSKRNEQYV.

The gene calls are TRBV10-3 and TRBJ2-1, with D tentatively TRBD2 (5 bases). The ends were cut back, 8 bases at V and 6 bases at J, with 8 bases in the middle. Germline V gene lookup returns CDR1 ENHRY and CDR2 SYGVKD. This CDR3 contains 11 residues. The CDR3 reads CAIGLANEQFF. CDR3 in DNA: TGTGCCATCGGACTCGCCAATGAGCAGTTCTTC.

This clonotype was found a few times. The chain links TRBV4-1 to TRBJ2-1, with D uncertain. Germline loops: CDR1 MGHRA, CDR2 YSYEKL. V dropped 4 bases and J dropped 6 bases, with 10 bases sitting between them. The CDR3 loop spans 13 amino acids. DNA of the CDR3: TGCGCCAGCAGCCGCCTCCGAGGCAATGAGCAGTTCTTC. Its translation is CASSRLRGNEQFF.

The V and J genes are TRBV6-1 and TRBJ2-1; TRBD2 matches at 12 bases. Germline CDR1 reads MNHNS; CDR2 reads SASEGT. The CDR3 covers 14 residues. Trimming at V came to 6 bases and at J to 7 bases, leaving 4 bases not matched to a gene. The CDR3, as DNA: TGTGCCAGCAGGCTAGCGGGGGGGCAGAATGAGCAGTTCTTC. It encodes CASRLAGGQNEQFF.

This clonotype came up many times. The chain uses TRBV7-2 and TRBJ2-5, with D perhaps TRBD2 (7 bases). CDR3 size: 16 residues. Germline CDR1 reads SGHTA; CDR2 reads FQGNSA. Trimming took 3 bases from V and 0 from J, leaving 14 bases between them. The CDR3 reads CASSFRWGGYQETQYF. The CDR3 nucleotides read TGTGCCAGCAGCTTTCGCTGGGGGGGCTACCAAGAGACCCAGTACTTC.

The count of this clonotype is one. This chain uses TRBV6-6 with TRBJ1-5; D is uncertain. V was trimmed by 0 bases and J by 9 bases, leaving 9 bases between them. Per germline, CDR1 MNHNY and CDR2 SVGAGI (reference sequence). There are 13 residues in the CDR3. CDR3 in amino acids: CASSYSPTPPQHF. The CDR3 bases are TGTGCCAGCAGTTACTCGCCCACACCGCCCCAGCATTTT.

This chain connects TRBV28 to TRBJ1-3; D remains ambiguous. The CDR3 is made up of 14 amino acids. CDR1 MDHEN and CDR2 SYDVKM come from the germline V gene. Trimming removed 10 bases from V and 0 bases from J, with 13 bases in between. The CDR3 here is CATHTVSSGNTIYF. CDR3 nucleotides: TGTGCCACCCACACAGTCTCCTCTGGAAACACCATATATTTT.

The genes are TRBV2 and TRBJ2-7; 7 bases are a match to TRBD1. Trimming removed 7 bases from V and 3 bases from J; junction bases left unmatched: 3. Germline V gene data show CDR1 as SNHLY and CDR2 as FYNNEI. This CDR3 region has 12 residues. CDR3 loop: CASTDRVYEQYF. Here the CDR3 DNA reads TGTGCCAGCACCGACAGGGTCTACGAGCAGTACTTC.

The chain carries TRBV29-1 and TRBJ2-7; D gene unclear. Germline loops: CDR1 SQVTM, CDR2 ANQGSEA. V was pared by 6 bases and J by 5 bases, with 8 bases between. The CDR3 sequence is 10 residues long. This CDR3 reads CSVTWNEQYV. The CDR3, as DNA: TGCAGCGTGACCTGGAACGAGCAGTACGTC.

This clonotype appeared a single time. A much bigger clone sits one base away, suggesting this may be a read error. CDR3 protein: CASSLDLMFVELYF. CDR3 in DNA: TGTGCCAGCAGTCTGGACCTCATGTTTGTGGAGCTGTATTTT. The J gene is TRBJ2-2, the V gene TRBV7-8, with no clear D. The CDR3 spans 14 residues. Germline V gives CDR1 SGHVS, CDR2 FQNEAQ.

This clonotype was detected only a few times. The chain uses TRBV15 and TRBJ2-5; the match to TRBD1 covers 8 bases. This CDR3 spans 15 amino acids. Germline CDR1 and CDR2: LNHNV and YYDKDF (reference sequence). With 3 bases clipped from V and 1 base from J, the junction kept 4 bases outside the gene matches. CDR3 DNA sequence: TGTGCCACCAGCAGGCGAGGACAGGGCCAAGAGACCCAGTACTTC. It specifies CATSRRGQGQETQYF.

Only a few counts were recorded for this clonotype. This chain uses TRBV19 with TRBJ1-2, with D tentatively TRBD1 (5 bases). V was pared by 7 bases and J by 4 bases, with 19 bases between. CDR1 is LNHDA and CDR2 is SQIVND in the germline V gene (reference sequence). This CDR3 comprises 15 residues. CDR3 bases: TGTGCCAGTACCTCTCTTACCCCAGGGAGCTATGGCTACACCTTC. Residues: CASTSLTPGSYGYTF.

The CDR3 coding sequence is TGTGCCAGTTTTTCGGGGGGGCAATACAATGAGCAGTTCTTC. It encodes CASFSGGQYNEQFF. The genes are TRBV7-9 and TRBJ2-1; TRBD2 aligns across 8 bases. This CDR3 spans 14 amino acids. Germline V gives CDR1 SEHNR, CDR2 FQNEAQ (reference sequence). J was trimmed by 4 bases and V by 9 bases; bases with no gene match: 8.

This chain connects TRBV12-3 or TRBV12-4 to TRBJ1-2, with 10 nucleotides matching TRBD1. This CDR3 is 14 amino acids long. With 4 bases clipped from V and 4 bases from J, the junction kept 3 bases outside the gene matches. The DNA of the CDR3 is TGTGCCAGCAGTTATGGGACAGGGGTCTATGGCTACACCTTC. The encoded protein is CASSYGTGVYGYTF.

J is TRBJ1-2 and V is TRBV12-5; the D is unclear. Between the trimmed V and J ends, which lost 5 bases and 8 bases, there was a span of 15 bases. The CDR3 totals 13 residues. Germline lookup yields CDR1 LGHNT and CDR2 FRNRAP. The CDR3 DNA reads TGTGCTAGTGGTCTGGGCCCTCCAGAAGGCTACACCTTC. Amino acids: CASGLGPPEGYTF.

The J gene is TRBJ2-3, the V gene TRBV28; D is uncertain. V lost 3 bases to trimming and J lost 6 bases, with 13 bases between them. The CDR3 loop spans 14 amino acids. Germline values: CDR1 MDHEN, CDR2 SYDVKM. CDR3 DNA sequence: TGTGCCAGCAGTTTTTCCCGATCGGGTGATACGCAGTATTTT. It is translated as CASSFSRSGDTQYF.

In its sample, this clonotype was seen once. The genes are TRBV20-1 and TRBJ2-7, with 8 bases lining up with TRBD1. The CDR3 covers 15 residues. In germline, CDR1 is DFQATT, CDR2 SNEGSKA (reference sequence). The CDR3 DNA follows: TGCAGTGCGAGAGTCCGGGACAGGTTAGCCTACGAGCAGTACGTC. Translated, it gives CSARVRDRLAYEQYV.

The rearrangement joins TRBV15 to TRBJ1-2; D unclear. The CDR3 sequence is 13 residues long. CDR1 and CDR2 from the germline V gene are LNHNV and YYDKDF (reference sequence). V dropped 5 bases and J dropped 1 base, with 8 bases sitting between them. This CDR3 reads CATSRSINYGYTF. The CDR3 region has the DNA TGTGCCACCAGCCGGTCGATTAACTATGGCTACACCTTC.

This clonotype came up once. The chain has TRBV7-9 and TRBJ2-7; TRBD1 agrees at 7 bases. The V segment lost 1 base and the J segment 2 bases; nucleotides outside the gene matches: 11. This CDR3 is built from 17 residues. The germline CDR1 and CDR2 sequences are SEHNR and FQNEAQ (reference sequence). CDR3 region: CASSLGDSGVRTYEQYF. CDR3 bases: TGTGCCAGCAGCTTAGGGGACAGTGGTGTAAGGACCTACGAGCAGTACTTC.